The next 15 T cell receptor beta chains were all read from a single sample in a study of blood T cells in healthy people across ages. A sample-barcoded 5' primer and a J-beta primer mix were used in a second PCR of about 7 to 12 cycles. TCRdb processed the 5' RACE reads anew with MiXCR; each CDR3 protein has one entry. Of 750,000 to 950,000 distinct CDR3 sequences listed, roughly 25% are singletons. In addition, the sample was reused for a study of T cells of mothers and their children.

The source material was blood. The receptors come from a boy younger than 18 in good health.

There are a few counts of this clonotype. The gene calls are TRBV28 and TRBJ2-7; D not certain. V dropped 6 bases and J dropped 6 bases, with 6 bases sitting between them. This CDR3 spans 10 amino acids. CDR1 and CDR2 (germline): MDHEN, SYDVKM. The CDR3 here is CASSRVEQYF. CDR3 sequence (DNA): TGTGCCAGCAGCCGGGTCGAGCAGTACTTC. Full variable domain (rest looked up from reference TRBV28 and TRBJ2-7): DVKVTQSSRYLVKRTGEKVFLECVQDMDHENMFWYRQDPGLGLRLIYFSYDVKMKEKGDIPEGYSVSREKKERFSLILESASTNQTSMYLCASSRVEQYFGPGTRLTVT.

The V gene is TRBV11-2, the J gene TRBJ2-1; D not certain. This CDR3 spans 12 amino acids. V was pared by 8 bases and J by 5 bases, with 10 bases between. The V gene's germline CDR1 is SGHAT and CDR2 FQNNGV. The DNA for the CDR3 is TGTGCCAGCCGTAGTGAAAACAATGAGCAGTTCTTC. Protein: CASRSENNEQFF.

The chain is built from TRBV28 and TRBJ1-1, with unresolved D. The V gene lost 4 bases and the J gene lost 4 bases, with 16 bases spanning the gap. The CDR3 runs to 15 residues. The germline V gene has CDR1 MDHEN and CDR2 SYDVKM. The CDR3, as DNA: TGTGCCAGCAGTTCCTACCAGGATGGTGGCACTGAAGCTTTCTTT. Translation gives CASSSYQDGGTEAFF.

The rearrangement links TRBV12-3 or TRBV12-4 to TRBJ1-2; 7 nucleotides align to TRBD1. The CDR3 is 17 amino acids. Unmatched junction bases numbered 15, after V lost 1 base and J lost 7 bases. CDR3 sequence (DNA): TGTGCCAGCAGTTTAGACAGGGGAAAATTCAGCTCGGGTGGCTACACCTTC. Translating gives CASSLDRGKFSSGGYTF.

A note on this clonotype: The junction differs from germline at one of its ends, possibly a read error. The chain recombines TRBV5-5 with TRBJ1-4, with D possibly matching TRBD1 (5 bases). The CDR3 is made up of 13 amino acids. The germline CDR1 and CDR2 sequences are SGHKS and YYEKEE (reference sequence). The CDR3 DNA reads as TGCGCCAGCAGCCCCGGGACCGAGGGAAAACTGTTTTTT. It encodes CASSPGTEGKLFF.

The sample holds many counts of this clonotype. CDR3 protein: CASSQGTGYSNQPQHF. The CDR3 bases are TGCGCCAGCAGCCAGGGGACGGGTTATAGCAATCAGCCCCAGCATTTT. This rearrangement joins TRBV4-1 to TRBJ1-5; possibly TRBD1 for D (5 bases). The CDR3 covers 16 residues. In germline, CDR1 is MGHRA, CDR2 YSYEKL. V shed 3 bases and J shed 0 bases, with 12 bases lying between them.

This clonotype occurred a few times. The chain joins TRBV1 to TRBJ1-2. TRBV1 is marked as a pseudogene. This CDR3 is built from 10 residues. In nucleotides, the CDR3 is TGCACCAGCAGCCGAGCGGGCTACACCTTC. Its translation is CTSSRAGYTF.

This rearrangement joins TRBV6-1 to TRBJ1-2; TRBD1 might be the D (6 bases). The CDR3 covers 13 residues. Germline V CDR1 and CDR2: MNHNS, SASEGT. The ends were cut back, 7 bases at V and 5 bases at J, with 14 bases in the middle. CDR3 in amino acids: CASIPTGPYGYTF. As DNA, the CDR3 is TGTGCCAGCATTCCGACAGGTCCTTATGGCTACACCTTC.

This clonotype was picked up a small number of times. The chain employs TRBV28 and TRBJ2-7, with D tentatively TRBD1 or TRBD2 (5 bases each). Trimming removed 5 bases from V and 3 bases from J, with 14 bases in between. Germline V lookup: CDR1 MDHEN, CDR2 SYDVKM. This CDR3 has 14 residues. CDR3 bases: TGTGCCAGCAGTGCCCCGCTTGGGGGCTACGAGCAGTACTTC. Translated: CASSAPLGGYEQYF.

Only a few counts were recorded for this clonotype. The rearrangement links TRBV28 to TRBJ2-7; no definite D call. Per germline, CDR1 MDHEN and CDR2 SYDVKM. With 4 bases removed from V and 7 bases from J, the gap between germline ends came to 20 bases. This CDR3 is 15 amino acids long. DNA for the CDR3: TGTGCCAGCAGTTCCGCCTCCGGATCTTTGAGGGAGCAGTACTTC. Its protein product is CASSSASGSLREQYF.

The table lists this clonotype with a few counts. The J gene is TRBJ2-3, the V gene TRBV11-2; 13 bases are shared with TRBD2. The CDR3 length is 18 residues. The V segment lost 6 bases and the J segment 6 bases; nucleotides outside the gene matches: 15. CDR1 and CDR2 from the germline V gene are SGHAT and FQNNGV. The DNA for the CDR3 is TGTGCCAGCAGAGGAGCCCCGGGACTAGCGGGGCCGGCCGATACGCAGTATTTT. Translated: CASRGAPGLAGPADTQYF.

This clonotype occurred once. CDR3 sequence (DNA): TGTGCCAGCAGCGAACCGGGGACTAGGGTGATCGAGCAGTACTTC. Its translation is CASSEPGTRVIEQYF. The chain is built from TRBV6-1 and TRBJ2-7; 8 bases are shared with TRBD2. J gave up 6 bases and V 6 bases, and 13 bases lay outside the gene matches. Germline V gives CDR1 MNHNS, CDR2 SASEGT. The CDR3 runs 15 residues.

The chain uses TRBV20-1 and TRBJ2-1; D possibly corresponds to TRBD1 (5 bases). V shed 2 bases and J shed 8 bases, with 19 bases lying between them. The CDR3 sequence is 15 residues long. The germline V gene has CDR1 DFQATT and CDR2 SNEGSKA (reference sequence). The CDR3, as DNA: TGCAGTGCTAGACCCCCGGCCCTAGGGGCCGATGAGCAGTTCTTC. As protein: CSARPPALGADEQFF.

The chain carries TRBV15 and TRBJ2-7; D not certain. CDR1 and CDR2 from the germline V gene are LNHNV and YYDKDF (reference sequence). V lost 2 bases, J lost 1 base, and 12 bases lay in between. The CDR3 loop spans 15 amino acids. The CDR3, as DNA: TGTGCCACCAGCAGATCCTGGACCGAATCCTACGAGCAGTACTTC. It is translated as CATSRSWTESYEQYF.

Points on this clonotype: Mismatch with germline at one junction end may stem from a read error. The V gene is TRBV18, the J gene TRBJ1-5; TRBD1 agrees at 8 bases. Germline V gene sequence: CDR1 KGHSH, CDR2 LQKENI. CDR3 size: 15 residues. This CDR3 is CASSPTGGPNQPQHF. DNA for the CDR3: TGTGCCAGTTCACCTACAGGGGGGCCCAATCAGCCCCAGCATTTT.